This T cell receptor beta chain is from a study of blood T cell repertoires in COVID-19. Data came from immunoSEQ multiplex PCR; TCRdb stores just in-frame clones and leaves some out. The data contain about 160,000 clones, 85% to 90% of them singletons. The CDR3 totals 14 residues. Trimming took 8 bases from V and 3 from J, leaving 16 bases between them. CDR1 SNHLY and CDR2 FYNNEI come from the germline V gene. V usage is TRBV2 and J usage is TRBJ1-1, with D possibly matching TRBD1 (6 bases). Sequenced material: PBMCs or T cells enriched from blood (not recorded which). The source of this sequence is a woman aged 50 to 60 who had recovered from COVID-19. CDR3 nucleotides: TGTGCCAGCTGTGGCGCCAGGGGTGACACTGAAGCTTTCTTT. Protein sequence: CASCGARGDTEAFF.